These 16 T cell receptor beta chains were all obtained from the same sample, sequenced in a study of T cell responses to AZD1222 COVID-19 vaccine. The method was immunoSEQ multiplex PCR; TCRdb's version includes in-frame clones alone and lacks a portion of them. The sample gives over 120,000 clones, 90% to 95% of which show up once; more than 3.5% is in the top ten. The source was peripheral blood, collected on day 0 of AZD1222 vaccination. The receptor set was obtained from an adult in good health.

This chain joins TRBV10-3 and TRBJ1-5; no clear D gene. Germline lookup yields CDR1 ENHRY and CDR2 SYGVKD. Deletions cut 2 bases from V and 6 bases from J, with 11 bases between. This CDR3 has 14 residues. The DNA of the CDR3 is TGTGCCATCAGTGAGGTGAGGGAGGGTCAGCCCCAGCATTTT. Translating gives CAISEVREGQPQHF.

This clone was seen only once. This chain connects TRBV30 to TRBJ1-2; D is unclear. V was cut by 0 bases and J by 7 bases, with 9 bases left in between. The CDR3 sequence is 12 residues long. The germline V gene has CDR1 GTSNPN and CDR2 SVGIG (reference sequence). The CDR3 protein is CAWSVQGFGYTF. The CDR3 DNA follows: TGTGCCTGGAGTGTACAAGGGTTTGGCTACACCTTC.

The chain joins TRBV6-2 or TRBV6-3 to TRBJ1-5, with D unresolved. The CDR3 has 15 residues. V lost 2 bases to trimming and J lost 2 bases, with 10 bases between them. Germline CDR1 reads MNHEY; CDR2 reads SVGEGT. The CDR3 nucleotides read TGTGCCAGCAGTTACGTTTTGAGTGGCAATCAGCCCCAGCATTTT. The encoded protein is CASSYVLSGNQPQHF.

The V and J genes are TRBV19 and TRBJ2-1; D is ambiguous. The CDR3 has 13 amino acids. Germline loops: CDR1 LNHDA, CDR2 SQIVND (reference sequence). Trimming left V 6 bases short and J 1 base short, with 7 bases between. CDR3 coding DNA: TGTGCCAGTAGCTTCGGTTCCTACAATGAGCAGTTCTTC. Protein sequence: CASSFGSYNEQFF.

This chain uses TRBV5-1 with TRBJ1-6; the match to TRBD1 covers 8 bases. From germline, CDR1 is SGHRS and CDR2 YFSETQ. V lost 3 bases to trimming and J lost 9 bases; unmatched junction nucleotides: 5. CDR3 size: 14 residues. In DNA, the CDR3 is TGCGCCAGCAGCTACCAGGGGGCCGGTTCACCCCTCCACTTT. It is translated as CASSYQGAGSPLHF.

CDR3 sequence reads: CASSGMAGGAYNEQFF. CDR3 coding DNA: TGTGCCAGCAGCGGGATGGCGGGAGGCGCCTACAATGAGCAGTTCTTC. The chain has TRBV9 and TRBJ2-1; TRBD2 aligns across 8 bases. V was pared by 3 bases and J by 2 bases, with 7 bases of the junction left unmatched. The CDR3 extends over 16 amino acids. The germline gives CDR1 SGDLS, CDR2 YYNGEE.

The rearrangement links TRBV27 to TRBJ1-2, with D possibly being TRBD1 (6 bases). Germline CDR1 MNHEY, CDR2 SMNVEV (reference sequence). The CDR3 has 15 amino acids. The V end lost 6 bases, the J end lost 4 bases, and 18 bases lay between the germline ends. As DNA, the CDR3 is TGTGCCAGCAGCGGGGGCAGGGACGTCGTCTATGGCTACACCTTC. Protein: CASSGGRDVVYGYTF.

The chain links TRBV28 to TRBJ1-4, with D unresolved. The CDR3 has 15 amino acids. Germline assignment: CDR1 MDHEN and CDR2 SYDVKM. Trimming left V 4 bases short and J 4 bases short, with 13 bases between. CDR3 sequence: CASSYAGAGNEKLFF. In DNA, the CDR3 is TGTGCCAGCAGTTACGCGGGAGCCGGTAATGAAAAACTGTTTTTT.

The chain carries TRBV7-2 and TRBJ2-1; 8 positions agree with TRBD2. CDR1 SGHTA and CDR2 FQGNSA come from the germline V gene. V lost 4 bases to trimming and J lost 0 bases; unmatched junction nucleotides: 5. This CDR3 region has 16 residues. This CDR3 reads CASSSTSGSSYNEQFF. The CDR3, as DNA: TGTGCCAGCAGCTCTACTAGCGGAAGCTCCTACAATGAGCAGTTCTTC. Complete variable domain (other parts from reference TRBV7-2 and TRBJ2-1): GAGVSQSPSNKVTEKGKDVELRCDPISGHTALYWYRQSLGQGLEFLIYFQGNSAPDKSGLPSDRFSAERTGGSVSTLTIQRTQQEDSAVYLCASSSTSGSSYNEQFFGPGTRLTVL.

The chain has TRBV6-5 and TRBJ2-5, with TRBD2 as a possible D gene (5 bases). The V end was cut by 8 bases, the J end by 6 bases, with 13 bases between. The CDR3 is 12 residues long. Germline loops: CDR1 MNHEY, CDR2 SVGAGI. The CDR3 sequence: CASSAHGKTQYF. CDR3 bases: TGTGCCAGCTCCGCCCACGGGAAGACCCAGTACTTC.

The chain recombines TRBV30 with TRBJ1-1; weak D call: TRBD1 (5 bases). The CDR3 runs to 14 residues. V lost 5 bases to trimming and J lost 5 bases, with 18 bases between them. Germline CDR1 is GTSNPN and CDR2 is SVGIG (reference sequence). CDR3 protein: CAWYPPGTKTEAFF. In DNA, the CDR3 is TGTGCCTGGTACCCCCCAGGGACGAAGACTGAAGCTTTCTTT.

Here the CDR3 reads CASGSLGGVQTNYGYTF. CDR3 bases: TGTGCTAGTGGTTCCTTAGGGGGGGTGCAAACTAACTATGGCTACACCTTC. The chain uses TRBV12-5 and TRBJ1-2; possible D gene TRBD1, 6 bases. V was cut by 4 bases and J by 0 bases, with 18 bases left in between. CDR1 and CDR2 (germline): LGHNT, FRNRAP. There are 17 residues in the CDR3.

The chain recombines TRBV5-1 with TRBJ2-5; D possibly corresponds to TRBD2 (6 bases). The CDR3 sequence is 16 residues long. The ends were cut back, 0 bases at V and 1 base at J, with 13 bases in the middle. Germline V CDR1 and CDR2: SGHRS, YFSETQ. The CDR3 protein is CASSLDSTGAQETQYF. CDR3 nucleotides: TGCGCCAGCAGCTTGGACAGCACGGGAGCCCAAGAGACCCAGTACTTC.

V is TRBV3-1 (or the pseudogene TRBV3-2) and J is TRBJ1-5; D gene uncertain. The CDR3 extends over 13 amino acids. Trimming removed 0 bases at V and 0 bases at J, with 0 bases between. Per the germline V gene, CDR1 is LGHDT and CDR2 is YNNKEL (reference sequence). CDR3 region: CASSQDSNQPQHF. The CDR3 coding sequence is TGTGCCAGCAGCCAAGATAGCAATCAGCCCCAGCATTTT.

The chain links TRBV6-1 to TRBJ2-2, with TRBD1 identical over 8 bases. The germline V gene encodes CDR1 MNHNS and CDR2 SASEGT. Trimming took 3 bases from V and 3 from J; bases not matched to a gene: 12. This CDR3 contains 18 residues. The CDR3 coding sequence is TGTGCCAGCAGTGAGGACAGGGCCGGTACCGGCTACACCGGGGAGCTGTTTTTT. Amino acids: CASSEDRAGTGYTGELFF.

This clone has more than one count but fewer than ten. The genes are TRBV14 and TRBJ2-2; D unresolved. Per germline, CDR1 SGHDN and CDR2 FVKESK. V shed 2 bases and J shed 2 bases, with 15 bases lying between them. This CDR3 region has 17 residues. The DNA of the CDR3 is TGTGCCAGCAGCCAAAGGGCGTGGACGGCTAACACCGGGGAGCTGTTTTTT. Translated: CASSQRAWTANTGELFF.